The TCR beta chain under discussion was sequenced for a study of blood T cell repertoires in COVID-19. In the study overall: Acute and convalescent COVID-19 samples came from the United States, Italy and Spain. From T cells, B-cell-depleted T cells, or PBMCs came the material, which was cDNA or gDNA.

This CDR3 spans 18 amino acids. Losses at the gene ends were 7 bases for V and 8 bases for J; bases not matched to a gene: 19. The germline CDR1 and CDR2 sequences are MDHEN and SYDVKM. In the study's own analysis: Estimation of nucleated cell counts relied on the amplification of reference gene primers. Measured with immunoSEQ multiplex PCR; TCRdb has only the in-frame clones, and not every one. That table furnishes V, J and clone size, whereas the DNA furnished D and trimming. Among 80,000 to 100,000 clones, 91% were seen once, and the ten largest hold about 2%. The receptor was derived from a human donor with active COVID-19. The donor label of this sample is uncertain. Material for sequencing was peripheral blood. This chain uses TRBV28 with TRBJ2-1; the match to TRBD2 covers 11 bases. CDR3: CASTPLRRASGGRDEQFF. Here the CDR3 DNA reads TGTGCCAGCACCCCCCTCCGTCGGGCTAGCGGGGGGCGGGATGAGCAGTTCTTC.